This TCR beta chain stems from a study of blood T cell repertoires in COVID-19. Study at large: Some COVID-19 samples were acute and others convalescent; all came from the United States, Italy and Spain. T cells, B-cell-depleted T cells, or PBMCs provided the cDNA or gDNA that served as material.

In the source study's methods: Amplified reference gene primers provided the basis for estimating nucleated cell counts. Assay used: immunoSEQ multiplex PCR; TCRdb lists only in-frame clones, some missing. Clone size and V and J calls were adopted from that table, with D and trimming inferred from the DNA. The table includes roughly 150,000 clones, about 82% detected once. V dropped 5 bases and J dropped 7; count of bases not matched to a gene: 8. The CDR3 is made up of 15 amino acids. Germline CDR1 and CDR2: MNHEY and SVGAGI. The origin of this receptor is a man in his fifties or sixties with acute or convalescent COVID-19. Source material: peripheral blood. The chain uses TRBV6-5 and TRBJ1-6, with 7 positions matching TRBD1. CDR3 sequence reads: CASSPTGFGNSPLHF. DNA of the CDR3: TGTGCCAGCAGTCCGACAGGGTTTGGGAATTCACCCCTCCACTTT.